Listed here are 29 T cell receptor beta chains from one sample, sequenced in a study of PD-L1 blockade in urothelial cancer. Data came from immunoSEQ multiplex PCR; TCRdb stores just in-frame clones and leaves some out. The profile covers about 76,000 clones, with around 90% appearing a single time and about 0.87% taken by the ten largest. The sample's time point: peripheral blood 6 weeks after treatment start. The sample consisted of PBMCs, taken around atezolizumab (anti-PD-L1) treatment. These receptor sequences come from a woman aged 80 or over with urothelial cancer.

The chain has TRBV7-9 and TRBJ1-1; a possible D gene is TRBD1 (6 bases). There are 14 residues in the CDR3. V was trimmed by 5 bases and J by 1 base, leaving 11 bases between them. CDR1 is SEHNR, CDR2 FQNEAQ, per germline (reference sequence). CDR3 sequence reads: CASSLGTQNTEAFF. The CDR3, as DNA: TGTGCCAGCAGCCTAGGGACACAGAACACTGAAGCTTTCTTT.

J is TRBJ2-7 and V is TRBV6-5; D might be TRBD1 (6 bases). Germline CDR1 and CDR2: MNHEY and SVGAGI. V lost 5 bases and J 0 bases, leaving 11 bases between the germline ends. The CDR3 contains 14 residues. CDR3 residues: CASSSQQGSYEQYF. The CDR3, as DNA: TGTGCCAGCAGTAGCCAACAGGGCTCCTACGAGCAGTACTTC.

J is TRBJ2-1 and V is TRBV28; 8 bases are a match to TRBD1. Per germline, CDR1 MDHEN and CDR2 SYDVKM. The CDR3 has 12 amino acids. The V segment lost 2 bases and the J segment 15 bases; nucleotides outside the gene matches: 6. For the CDR3, the DNA is TGTGCCAGCAGTTTAAGGACAGGGAATGGGTTCTTC. Translation: CASSLRTGNGFF.

The J gene is TRBJ2-2, the V gene TRBV19, with 8 positions matching TRBD2. Trimming took 4 bases from V and 4 from J; bases not matched to a gene: 2. The CDR3 runs 14 residues. From germline, CDR1 is LNHDA and CDR2 SQIVND (reference sequence). The CDR3 nucleotides are TGTGCCAGTAGTAGTAGCGGGGTCACCGGGGAGCTGTTTTTT. Residues: CASSSSGVTGELFF.

J is TRBJ2-7 and V is TRBV10-2, with 10 nucleotides matching TRBD2. Germline trimming cut 6 bases from V and 3 bases from J; bases unmatched to any gene: 8. The CDR3 is made up of 15 amino acids. Germline V gene lookup returns CDR1 WSHSY and CDR2 SAAADI. CDR3 nucleotide sequence: TGCGCCAGCAGGGAATTAGCGGGAGGTATCTACGAGCAGTACTTC. It is translated as CASRELAGGIYEQYF.

The chain links TRBV5-1 to TRBJ2-1, with 14 bases lining up with TRBD2. The CDR3 is 18 residues long. The junction had 6 bases not matched to a gene; V was cut back by 4 bases and J by 0 bases. CDR1 and CDR2 (germline): SGHRS, YFSETQ. In DNA form, the CDR3 reads TGCGCCAGCAGCACCGGGACTAGCGGGGGTAGCTCCTACAATGAGCAGTTCTTC. Residues: CASSTGTSGGSSYNEQFF.

The chain uses TRBV5-4 and TRBJ1-2; 10 positions match TRBD1. Per germline, CDR1 SGHNT and CDR2 YYREEE (reference sequence). V lost 4 bases and J lost 5; bases outside the gene matches: 2. The CDR3 is made up of 13 amino acids. Here the CDR3 DNA reads TGTGCCAGCAGCCAGGACAGGGGGTATGGCTACACCTTC. Its protein product is CASSQDRGYGYTF. Full variable domain (rest looked up from reference TRBV5-4 and TRBJ1-2): ETGVTQSPTHLIKTRGQQVTLRCSSQSGHNTVSWYQQALGQGPQFIFQYYREEENGRGNFPPRFSGLQFPNYSSELNVNALELDDSALYLCASSQDRGYGYTFGSGTRLTVV.

The chain joins TRBV9 to TRBJ1-3; D may be TRBD1 (5 bases). The V gene lost 1 base and the J gene lost 4 bases, with 12 bases spanning the gap. The CDR3 spans 15 residues. Per germline, CDR1 SGDLS and CDR2 YYNGEE. The CDR3 is CASSVIGGRGNTIYF. The CDR3, as DNA: TGTGCCAGCAGCGTAATCGGGGGGAGAGGAAACACCATATATTTT.

V is TRBV2 and J is TRBJ1-5, with 10 nucleotides matching TRBD1. Looked up from germline, CDR1 is SNHLY and CDR2 is FYNNEI. J was trimmed by 5 bases and V by 6 bases; bases with no gene match: 7. CDR3 length: 15 residues. CDR3 region: CASSRDRGRYQPQHF. CDR3 sequence (DNA): TGTGCCAGCAGCCGAGACAGGGGGCGATATCAGCCCCAGCATTTT. Together with reference TRBV2 and TRBJ1-5, the CDR3 gives the full variable domain: EPEVTQTPSHQVTQMGQEVILRCVPISNHLYFYWYRQILGQKVEFLVSFYNNEISEKSEIFDDQFSVERPDGSNFTLKIRSTKLEDSAMYFCASSRDRGRYQPQHFGDGTRLSIL.

The chain couples TRBV25-1 to TRBJ2-7; D unclear. With 5 bases removed from V and 6 bases from J, the gap between germline ends came to 11 bases. CDR3 length equals 12 residues. Germline CDR1 is MGHDK and CDR2 is SYGVNS. The CDR3 loop is CASSPSPSEQYF. CDR3 bases: TGTGCCAGCAGTCCCTCGCCGAGCGAGCAGTACTTC.

The chain recombines TRBV19 with TRBJ1-3; TRBD1 aligns across 7 bases. CDR3 length: 15 amino acids. V was pared by 5 bases and J by 0 bases, with 4 bases of the junction left unmatched. Germline assignment: CDR1 LNHDA and CDR2 SQIVND (reference sequence). In nucleotides, the CDR3 is TGTGCCAGTAGTCCCGGGACAGTCTCTGGAAACACCATATATTTT. Translated: CASSPGTVSGNTIYF.

The gene calls are TRBV19 and TRBJ2-5; D is perhaps TRBD1 (7 bases). V lost 4 bases to trimming and J lost 1 base, with 16 bases between them. Germline CDR1 and CDR2: LNHDA and SQIVND (reference sequence). The CDR3 runs 16 residues. The CDR3 bases are TGTGCCAGTAGTAAAGGGGCGGGACAGAGCCAAGAGACCCAGTACTTC. Translated: CASSKGAGQSQETQYF.

The chain uses TRBV18 and TRBJ2-7; unclear D gene. The V end was cut by 0 bases, the J end by 4 bases, with 7 bases between. This CDR3 region has 13 residues. Germline-derived CDR1 and CDR2 are KGHSH and LQKENI. CDR3 in DNA: TGTGCCAGCTCACCACCAGACATTTACGAGCAGTACTTC. Amino acid sequence: CASSPPDIYEQYF.

This sequence joins TRBV5-4 and TRBJ2-7; D unclear. Germline V gene lookup returns CDR1 SGHNT and CDR2 YYREEE (reference sequence). The CDR3 has 14 amino acids. V was trimmed by 1 base and J by 2 bases, leaving 10 bases between them. CDR3 sequence reads: CASSLSVGTYEQYF. The DNA of the CDR3 is TGTGCCAGCAGCTTGTCCGTGGGCACCTACGAGCAGTACTTC.

The CDR3 nucleotides read TGTGCCAGCTCACCAACGTCACAGGGGACGTATGGCTACACCTTC. The encoded protein is CASSPTSQGTYGYTF. The rearrangement links TRBV18 to TRBJ1-2; 7 nucleotides align to TRBD1. The V segment lost 2 bases and the J segment 5 bases; nucleotides outside the gene matches: 8. The germline CDR1 and CDR2 sequences are KGHSH and LQKENI. The CDR3 contains 15 residues.

J is TRBJ1-4 and V is TRBV5-4; the D gene is possibly TRBD1 (6 bases). The germline gives CDR1 SGHNT, CDR2 YYREEE (reference sequence). V dropped 4 bases and J dropped 5 bases, with 18 bases sitting between them. The CDR3 runs to 16 residues. The CDR3 spells CASSPAPTGYNEKLFF. The CDR3 DNA reads as TGTGCCAGCAGCCCCGCCCCTACAGGGTACAATGAAAAACTGTTTTTT.

This clone was detected once. V is TRBV2 and J is TRBJ2-7; 7 bases map to TRBD1. J lost 3 bases, V lost 6 bases, and 8 bases had no gene match. The CDR3 spans 14 residues. Germline V gene sequence: CDR1 SNHLY, CDR2 FYNNEI. The CDR3 DNA is TGTGCCAGCAGGGAACAGGGGCCGAGCTACGAGCAGTACTTC. This translates into CASREQGPSYEQYF.

CDR3 in DNA: TGCAGCGTGAGAGCGGGAGTACGTCGCGAGCAGTACTTC. It encodes CSVRAGVRREQYF. The V call is TRBV29-1, the J call TRBJ2-7; 8 bases match TRBD2. V lost 6 bases, J lost 6 bases, and 10 bases stayed unmatched. Germline V CDR1 and CDR2: SQVTM, ANQGSEA. The CDR3 contains 13 residues.

This chain uses TRBV4-1 with TRBJ2-5; the D gene is possibly TRBD2 (5 bases). Trimming removed 0 bases at V and 7 bases at J, with 18 bases between. The CDR3 totals 16 residues. Germline V gene lookup returns CDR1 MGHRA and CDR2 YSYEKL. The CDR3 region has the DNA TGCGCCAGCAGCCAAGATCAGGACTCCGCGCTAAGGACCCAGTACTTC. Translation: CASSQDQDSALRTQYF.

This clone came up once. The DNA for the CDR3 is TGTGCCAGCAGCTTGCCGACAGGGGGCTCCTACGAGCAGTACTTC. Its protein is CASSLPTGGSYEQYF. The gene calls are TRBV5-4 and TRBJ2-7; 9 nucleotides align to TRBD1. CDR3 size: 15 residues. V lost 1 base, J lost 0 bases, and 2 bases stayed unmatched. Germline loops: CDR1 SGHNT, CDR2 YYREEE (reference sequence).

This clone is a singleton in its sample. The V call is TRBV5-4, the J call TRBJ1-2; 8 bases line up with TRBD1. CDR3 length: 15 amino acids. Germline CDR1 SGHNT, CDR2 YYREEE (reference sequence). The junction had 3 bases not matched to a gene; V was cut back by 2 bases and J by 0 bases. The chain's CDR3 is CASSFRDRTNYGYTF. In nucleotides, the CDR3 is TGTGCCAGCAGCTTTAGGGACAGGACTAACTATGGCTACACCTTC.

The chain carries TRBV10-1 and TRBJ2-3, with 9 bases matching TRBD1. V dropped 3 bases and J dropped 6; count of bases not matched to a gene: 7. The CDR3 runs 15 residues. CDR1 and CDR2 from the germline V gene are WNHNN and SYGVQD (reference sequence). The CDR3 nucleotides are TGCGCCAGCAGTGAAGGGACAGGGACATGGGATACGCAGTATTTT. Amino acid sequence: CASSEGTGTWDTQYF.

This rearrangement joins TRBV6-5 to TRBJ2-2; tentative D call: TRBD2 (5 bases). Germline V lookup: CDR1 MNHEY, CDR2 SVGAGI. Trimming cost V 2 bases and J 4 bases, with 11 bases left between them. The CDR3 spans 15 residues. DNA for the CDR3: TGTGCCAGCAGTTACCGGGGTGAACCCACCGGGGAGCTGTTTTTT. It yields the protein CASSYRGEPTGELFF.

This clone came up once. The J gene is TRBJ2-1, the V gene TRBV14, with D possibly being TRBD2 (5 bases). Germline CDR1 and CDR2: SGHDN and FVKESK. The length of the CDR3 is 13 residues. V was pared by 2 bases and J by 9 bases, with 11 bases between. DNA for the CDR3: TGTGCCAGCAGCCAATATGCGGGTGGTGAGCAGTTCTTC. Protein sequence: CASSQYAGGEQFF.

The V and J genes are TRBV18 and TRBJ1-1; the match to TRBD1 covers 9 bases. CDR3 length: 17 residues. Germline CDR1 reads KGHSH; CDR2 reads LQKENI. V was clipped by 3 bases and J by 0 bases; unmatched bases: 8. The CDR3, as DNA: TGTGCCAGCTCACCCCAAGGACAGGGGAAAATGAACACTGAAGCTTTCTTT. As protein: CASSPQGQGKMNTEAFF.

This sequence joins TRBV4-2 and TRBJ2-1; 11 bases match TRBD2. CDR3 length equals 17 residues. With 4 bases clipped from V and 8 bases from J, the junction kept 13 bases outside the gene matches. Germline lookup yields CDR1 LGHNA and CDR2 YNFKEQ. CDR3 protein: CASSPSRLAGTGDEQFF. CDR3 DNA sequence: TGTGCCAGCAGCCCCTCCCGACTAGCGGGGACTGGCGATGAGCAGTTCTTC.

V gene TRBV28 combines with J gene TRBJ2-2; 9 bases fit TRBD2. Looked up from germline, CDR1 is MDHEN and CDR2 is SYDVKM. J gave up 6 bases and V 7 bases, and 15 bases lay outside the gene matches. The CDR3 totals 17 residues. The CDR3 here is CASTKNRGGRASGELFF. The CDR3 coding sequence is TGTGCCAGCACCAAAAATCGGGGCGGGAGGGCCTCCGGGGAGCTGTTTTTT.

The chain uses TRBV2 and TRBJ2-1, with 9 bases identical to TRBD2. The CDR3 runs to 15 residues. The germline V gene has CDR1 SNHLY and CDR2 FYNNEI. J gave up 7 bases and V 4 bases, and 8 bases lay outside the gene matches. The CDR3 is CASSGAGGLPNEQFF. In DNA form, the CDR3 reads TGTGCCAGCAGTGGGGCGGGAGGGCTCCCGAATGAGCAGTTCTTC.

This chain links TRBV5-1 with TRBJ1-4; the match to TRBD1 covers 9 bases. Germline CDR1 reads SGHRS; CDR2 reads YFSETQ. CDR3 length: 14 amino acids. J gave up 8 bases and V 4 bases, and 6 bases lay outside the gene matches. The CDR3 sequence is CASSPQGAGEKLFF. CDR3 nucleotides: TGCGCCAGCAGCCCACAGGGGGCCGGAGAAAAACTGTTTTTT.